The present T cell receptor beta chain was sequenced within a study of breast tumors, draining lymph nodes, adjacent tissues. This clonotype has more than one count but fewer than ten. No antigen is known for it. A single base separates this from a much larger clone, so it may be a read error. Overall study results and limits: Luminal-like breast cancer showed significantly higher tumor–nontumor repertoire similarity than basal-like. The data were judged consistent with most tumor T cells coming from lymph node and expanding in tumor. Tumor repertoires ranked between lymph nodes and nontumor tissue in diversity, with V and J gene preferences. Data only fit, rather than demonstrated, lymph node origin of most tumor T cells.

Breast cancer patients provided tissue from their axillary draining lymph nodes. This CDR3 has 14 residues. Germline V gene sequence: CDR1 SGHTA, CDR2 FQGNSA. TCRdb processed the multiplex PCR reads anew with MiXCR; each CDR3 protein has one entry. The data hold around 140,000 distinct CDR3 sequences, with about 22% observed a single time. The chain combines TRBV7-2 with TRBJ2-1; D might be TRBD1 (6 bases). Sequencing was performed on axillary lymph node tissue. This sequence was found in a female donor with breast cancer. Some clones in this sample may be carry-over from other donors' samples. In DNA, the CDR3 is TGTGCCAGCAGTTTAGGACAGCCTCCCGATGAGCAGTTCTTC. It is translated as CASSLGQPPDEQFF.